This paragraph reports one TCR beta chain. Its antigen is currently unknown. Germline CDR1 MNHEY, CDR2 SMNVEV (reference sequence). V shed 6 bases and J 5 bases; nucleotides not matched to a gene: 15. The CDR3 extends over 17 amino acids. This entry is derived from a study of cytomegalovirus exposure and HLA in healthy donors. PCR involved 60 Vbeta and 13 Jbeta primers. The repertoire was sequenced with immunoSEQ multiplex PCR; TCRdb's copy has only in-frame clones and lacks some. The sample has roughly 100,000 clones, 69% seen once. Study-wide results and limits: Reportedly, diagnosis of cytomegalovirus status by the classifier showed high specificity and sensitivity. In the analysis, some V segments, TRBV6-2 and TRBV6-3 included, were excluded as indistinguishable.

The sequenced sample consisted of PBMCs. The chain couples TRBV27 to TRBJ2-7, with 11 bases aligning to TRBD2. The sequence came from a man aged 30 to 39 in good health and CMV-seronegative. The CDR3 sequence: CASRDWTSGLSTNEQYF. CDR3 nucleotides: TGTGCCAGCAGGGATTGGACTAGCGGGCTCTCGACAAACGAGCAGTACTTC.